This TCR beta chain was identified during a study of blood T cell repertoires in COVID-19. V lost 6 bases to trimming and J lost 0 bases, with 9 bases between them. CDR3 size: 13 residues. The V gene's germline CDR1 is SQVTM and CDR2 ANQGSEA. The repertoire was sequenced with immunoSEQ multiplex PCR; TCRdb's copy has only in-frame clones and lacks some. The table has about 210,000 clones, around 84% seen once; the top ten hold over 10%. This sequence originates from a human donor in a cohort sampled during active COVID-19. V is TRBV29-1 and J is TRBJ1-3; D is undetermined. Sequenced sample: peripheral blood. The CDR3 nucleotides read TGCAGCGTCCACCAGGTCTCTGGAAACACCATATATTTT. Protein sequence: CSVHQVSGNTIYF.